A single T cell receptor beta chain is shown here with its context. Its antigen is unknown. The CDR3 is made up of 14 amino acids. V was cut by 0 bases and J by 7 bases, with 13 bases left in between. Germline CDR1 is DFQATT and CDR2 is SNEGSKA (reference sequence). MiXCR, run by TCRdb on the RT-PCR reads, gives a single entry per CDR3 protein. The table shows hundreds of thousands of distinct CDR3 sequences, with 18% occurring only once. This entry comes from a study of response to subunit inactivated influenza vaccine. Study-level findings and limits: Few additional T cells are recruited per seasonal influenza vaccination, authors suggested.

This receptor was identified in a man in his fifties who received an inactivated influenza vaccine. The specimen was PBMCs from blood, collected more than 4 days after vaccination. The chain carries TRBV20-1 and TRBJ1-3; a weak D match, TRBD1 (5 bases). CDR3 sequence (DNA): TGCAGTGCTAGAGAAGGGACTGGGATGAACACCATATATTTT. Amino acids: CSAREGTGMNTIYF.